Listed below are T cell receptor beta chains from one sample, sequenced in a study of blood T cell repertoires in COVID-19. Profiling relied on immunoSEQ multiplex PCR, and the TCRdb table lists in-frame clones only, not all of them. The table has about 410,000 clones, 89% seen once; the top ten hold less than 2%. The sample consisted of peripheral blood. The receptor source for this set is a woman aged 35 to 49 with COVID-19, enrolled during active disease. CDR3s include the opening cysteine and the closing phenylalanine or tryptophan.

cdr3_aa v_call cdr3_length j_call
CASSQELAGGGDEQFF TRBV3-1/TRBV3-2 16 TRBJ2-1
CATSDLRGNEQFF TRBV24-1 13 TRBJ2-1
CASSLVFRGQETQYF TRBV28 15 TRBJ2-5
CASSTRDSPLHF TRBV5-4 12 TRBJ1-6
CASSYPTNTGQPQHF TRBV6-2/TRBV6-3 15 TRBJ1-5
CASSFLRASPLHF TRBV7-2 13 TRBJ1-6
CASRQDLNTEAFF TRBV2 13 TRBJ1-1
CASSRDRVIGYTF TRBV27 13 TRBJ1-2
CASSLRDRNQETQYF TRBV7-2 15 TRBJ2-5
CASSSPQQGATGGWNTEAFF TRBV28 20 TRBJ1-1
CASSLTGGTEAFF TRBV5-1 13 TRBJ1-1
CASSARKGTGGPSIYEQYF TRBV7-3 19 TRBJ2-7
CASSPGLAEQFF TRBV3-1/TRBV3-2 12 TRBJ2-1
CASSLTGGWNNEQFF TRBV14 15 TRBJ2-1
CASSLGQGQETQYF TRBV5-1 14 TRBJ2-5
CASSQGGGLDNEQFF TRBV4-1 15 TRBJ2-1
CASSLHVGGFNEAFF TRBV7-3 15 TRBJ1-1
CASSQVEGALSGNTIYF TRBV4-2 17 TRBJ1-3
CASSLAAGAGNTIYF TRBV7-9 15 TRBJ1-3
CASTILAGGFDTQYF TRBV5-1 15 TRBJ2-3
CSASSGAGQPQHF TRBV20-1 13 TRBJ1-5
CSVVLAGQFF TRBV29-1 10 TRBJ2-1
CASSLAAGGLQETQYF TRBV5-1 16 TRBJ2-5
CASSIIGSNTGELFF TRBV5-8 15 TRBJ2-2
CASSLSLVGGSYGYTF TRBV28 16 TRBJ1-2
CASKTQGITEAFF TRBV19 13 TRBJ1-1
CASSQERSSGNTQYF TRBV14 15 TRBJ2-3
CASSLGQVLYEQYF TRBV5-1 14 TRBJ2-7
CASSLLGLGLKNIQYF TRBV5-1 16 TRBJ2-4
CASSPWTGNTDTQYF TRBV3-1/TRBV3-2 15 TRBJ2-3
CASSIPGQPQTRGTYEQYF TRBV7-2 19 TRBJ2-7
CASSLTGNLDYGYTF TRBV2 15 TRBJ1-2
CASSIPSDRGLHNEKLFF TRBV19 18 TRBJ1-4
CASSVGLRDEKLFF TRBV7-9 14 TRBJ1-4
CAWTTGANSPLHF TRBV30 13 TRBJ1-6
CSVERVAQGTGELFF TRBV29-1 15 TRBJ2-2
CATSDSRLAGDHEQFF TRBV24-1 16 TRBJ2-1
CAWGGRASGRASNEQFF TRBV30 17 TRBJ2-1
CASSLLSGRHSYEQYF TRBV27 16 TRBJ2-7
CATSLGGGTYEQYF TRBV15 14 TRBJ2-7
CASSPRDKNTQYF TRBV7-3 13 TRBJ2-3
CASSAGRQGMNTEAFF TRBV9 16 TRBJ1-1
CASSLTGLAGLGEQYF TRBV9 16 TRBJ2-7
CASSGHRSNQPQHF TRBV27 14 TRBJ1-5